A single sample is the source of the 21 T cell receptor beta chains below, sequenced in a study of regulatory T cells in long-lasting Graves disease (dated by TCRdb to the early 2020s). The sample's time point label is to be understood as: newly diagnosed GD, antithyroid drugs for less than 3 months. For both TCR sequencing and RNA sequencing, RNA was extracted from PBMCs in TRIzol. Library preparation used multiplex PCR. TCRdb records Illumina HiSeq 4000 as the sequencer. CDR3 regions were amplified by Arm-PCR with iRepertoire HTBI primers to construct TCR beta libraries. The raw public data were reprocessed by TCRdb itself: fastp quality trimming at Q25, MiXCR clonotype calling, in-frame beta chains only. Merged by CDR3 protein, the rows form single entries marked with the most common genes and DNA. This sample has 420,000 or so distinct CDR3 sequences in its table, and 15% to 20% of those were observed once. 23% of the sample is in the top ten clones.

The same data also contributed to another study, on T cells in Graves' hyperthyroidism and ophthalmopathy.

The sequences come from peripheral blood mononuclear cells (PBMCs), collected at new diagnosis, from a patient treated with antithyroid drugs. These receptors all stem from a woman younger than 35 with Graves disease. Donor details come from another sample of the same person, matched by shared clones.

This clonotype was seen many times. This chain connects TRBV7-2 to TRBJ2-1; D is undetermined. The V and J ends lost 1 base and 1 base respectively, with 5 bases between them. Germline-derived CDR1 and CDR2 are SGHTA and FQGNSA. There are 14 residues in the CDR3. CDR3 sequence reads: CASSLDGSYNEQFF. In DNA form, the CDR3 reads TGTGCCAGCAGCTTAGATGGGTCCTACAATGAGCAGTTCTTC.

This clonotype has more than one count but fewer than ten. A much larger clone lies a single base off, so this may be a read error. The V gene is TRBV2, the J gene TRBJ2-5, with D maybe TRBD2 (5 bases). Looked up from germline, CDR1 is SNHLY and CDR2 is FYNNEI. The germline V and J ends were trimmed by 6 bases and 2 bases, with 16 bases remaining between them. CDR3 length: 15 residues. This CDR3 reads CASRSRSGGQETQYF. As DNA, the CDR3 is TGTGCCAGCAGGAGCAGGTCAGGCGGGCAAGAGACCCAGTACTTC.

A single count supports this clonotype. The chain couples TRBV19 to TRBJ1-1, with 9 bases lining up with TRBD1. J gave up 1 base and V 6 bases, and 6 bases lay outside the gene matches. The CDR3 is 15 residues long. In germline, CDR1 is LNHDA, CDR2 SQIVND (reference sequence). The CDR3 protein is CASRDRGPRNTEAFF. In DNA, the CDR3 is TGTGCCAGTAGGGACAGGGGCCCCAGGAACACTGAAGCTTTCTTT.

Remarks on this clonotype: As the CDR3 is not closed by the conserved phenylalanine or tryptophan, this likely results from a read error. The rearrangement joins TRBV27 to TRBJ1-5; D remains ambiguous. The CDR3 consists of 10 residues. Trimming removed 6 bases from V and 11 bases from J, with 8 bases in between. The V gene's germline CDR1 is MNHEY and CDR2 SMNVEV (reference sequence). The chain's CDR3 is CASSPPAQHL. The DNA of the CDR3 is TGTGCCAGCAGCCCCCCAGCCCAGCATCTT.

This clonotype was seen ten or more times. The rearrangement joins TRBV11-2 to TRBJ2-7, with D perhaps TRBD2 (6 bases). Trimming left V 5 bases short and J 3 bases short, with 14 bases between. The CDR3 covers 14 residues. Germline values: CDR1 SGHAT, CDR2 FQNNGV. CDR3 protein: CASSEIAEHYEQYF. In DNA form, the CDR3 reads TGTGCCAGCAGCGAAATAGCGGAGCACTACGAGCAGTACTTC. Looking up the rest from reference TRBV11-2 and TRBJ2-7 gives the full variable domain: EAGVAQSPRYKIIEKRQSVAFWCNPISGHATLYWYQQILGQGPKLLIQFQNNGVVDDSQLPKDRFSAERLKGVDSTLKIQPAKLEDSAVYLCASSEIAEHYEQYFGPGTRLTVT.

This clonotype appeared many times. The chain has TRBV2 and TRBJ1-5; tentative D call: TRBD1 (5 bases). V dropped 6 bases and J dropped 4 bases, with 13 bases sitting between them. The CDR3 spans 14 residues. In germline, CDR1 is SNHLY, CDR2 FYNNEI. DNA of the CDR3: TGTGCCAGCAGCCAACAGACAGCGAATCAGCCCCAGCATTTT. Translation gives CASSQQTANQPQHF.

In this sample, this clonotype turned up once. V is TRBV19 and J is TRBJ1-3, with D tentatively TRBD1 (6 bases). The V and J ends lost 2 bases and 0 bases respectively, with 8 bases between them. The CDR3 covers 15 residues. CDR1 and CDR2 (germline): LNHDA, SQIVND (reference sequence). The CDR3 DNA reads as TGTGCCAGTAGTATATTGGACAGCTCTGGAAACACCATATATTTT. Translating gives CASSILDSSGNTIYF.

In this sample, this clonotype turned up a few times. The chain joins TRBV25-1 to TRBJ2-1; no definite D call. V was cut by 1 base and J by 0 bases, with 7 bases left in between. Germline CDR1 reads MGHDK; CDR2 reads SYGVNS. The CDR3 has 15 amino acids. CDR3 protein: CASSEWKDSYNEQFF. In DNA form, the CDR3 reads TGTGCCAGCAGTGAATGGAAGGACTCCTACAATGAGCAGTTCTTC.

This clonotype was recorded many times. This CDR3 is CASSSDEGNEQFF. CDR3 DNA: TGTGCCAGCAGCTCTGACGAAGGGAATGAGCAGTTCTTC. The J gene is TRBJ2-1, the V gene TRBV11-3; D unresolved. Germline CDR1 and CDR2: SGHNT and YENEEA. The CDR3 extends over 13 amino acids. The V and J ends lost 4 bases and 7 bases respectively, with 11 bases between them.

This clonotype has a count of ten or more. CDR3 residues: CSVLTGAYEQYF. CDR3 sequence (DNA): TGCAGCGTACTGACTGGAGCCTACGAGCAGTACTTC. V is TRBV29-1 and J is TRBJ2-7; no definite D call. Trimming left V 6 bases short and J 2 bases short, with 11 bases between. This CDR3 contains 12 residues. The V gene's germline CDR1 is SQVTM and CDR2 ANQGSEA.

This clonotype came up many times. The chain combines TRBV7-2 with TRBJ2-7; weak D call: TRBD2 (5 bases). Germline CDR1 is SGHTA and CDR2 is FQGNSA. CDR3 length equals 14 residues. Trimming took 3 bases from V and 3 from J, leaving 12 bases between them. CDR3: CASSLDFQLYEQYF. DNA of the CDR3: TGTGCCAGCAGCTTGGACTTCCAACTCTACGAGCAGTACTTC.

The J gene is TRBJ1-5, the V gene TRBV7-9; TRBD1 aligns across 7 bases. Trimming took 1 base from V and 5 from J; bases not matched to a gene: 2. Germline V lookup: CDR1 SEHNR, CDR2 FQNEAQ (reference sequence). The length of the CDR3 is 14 residues. The CDR3: CASSLDTGDQPQHF. In DNA, the CDR3 is TGTGCCAGCAGCTTAGATACAGGGGATCAGCCCCAGCATTTT.

V and J are TRBV27 and TRBJ1-2, with 8 positions matching TRBD1. This CDR3 has 15 residues. V shed 5 bases and J 8 bases; nucleotides not matched to a gene: 13. Germline V gene data show CDR1 as MNHEY and CDR2 as SMNVEV (reference sequence). The DNA of the CDR3 is TGTGCCAGCAGTCCCGGGACAGGAAGGAATGTGGGCTACACCTTC. Encoded protein: CASSPGTGRNVGYTF.

The rearrangement joins TRBV4-2 to TRBJ1-1; no clear D. CDR1 and CDR2 (germline): LGHNA, YNFKEQ. The germline V and J ends were trimmed by 4 bases and 0 bases, with 21 bases remaining between them. The CDR3 is 18 amino acids. The CDR3 DNA reads TGTGCCAGCAGCCGCGAATTTGGCAGCTCCCTCCTGAACACTGAAGCTTTCTTT. Its translation is CASSREFGSSLLNTEAFF.

This clonotype was recorded a few times. This chain connects TRBV19 to TRBJ2-1; D unresolved. In germline, CDR1 is LNHDA, CDR2 SQIVND (reference sequence). The CDR3 is 14 residues long. Trimming removed 3 bases from V and 0 bases from J, with 6 bases in between. The CDR3 reads CASSMISSYNEQFF. The CDR3, as DNA: TGTGCCAGTAGTATGATTAGCTCCTACAATGAGCAGTTCTTC. Filled out from reference TRBV19 and TRBJ2-1, the complete variable domain reads DGGITQSPKYLFRKEGQNVTLSCEQNLNHDAMYWYRQDPGQGLRLIYYSQIVNDFQKGDIAEGYSVSREKKESFPLTVTSAQKNPTAFYLCASSMISSYNEQFFGPGTRLTVL.

This clonotype was observed a handful of times. The chain carries TRBV20-1 and TRBJ1-1, with D possibly matching TRBD1 (5 bases). V gave up 4 bases and J gave up 4 bases, with 10 bases separating them. CDR3 length: 12 amino acids. The germline gives CDR1 DFQATT, CDR2 SNEGSKA (reference sequence). The CDR3: CSATRQPTEAFF. CDR3 bases: TGCAGTGCTACCAGACAGCCCACTGAAGCTTTCTTT.

This clonotype was observed a handful of times. The gene calls are TRBV25-1 and TRBJ1-2; tentatively, D is TRBD1 (5 bases). V lost 0 bases and J lost 3, with 11 bases in between. Germline V gives CDR1 MGHDK, CDR2 SYGVNS. CDR3 length: 15 amino acids. The CDR3, as DNA: TGTGCCAGCAGTGAATACGGGGACCTTGACTATGGCTACACCTTC. Translated: CASSEYGDLDYGYTF.

The chain is built from TRBV7-9 and TRBJ2-7, with TRBD2 as a possible D gene (5 bases). V dropped 5 bases and J dropped 3 bases, with 11 bases sitting between them. There are 13 residues in the CDR3. Germline values: CDR1 SEHNR, CDR2 FQNEAQ (reference sequence). The CDR3 reads CASSRGPVYEQYF. CDR3 nucleotides: TGTGCCAGCAGCCGAGGGCCGGTCTACGAGCAGTACTTC.

This chain links TRBV5-1 with TRBJ2-1; tentatively, D is TRBD1 (6 bases). This CDR3 spans 15 amino acids. V was cut by 4 bases and J by 9 bases, with 20 bases left in between. Germline lookup yields CDR1 SGHRS and CDR2 YFSETQ. CDR3 amino acids: CASSRDKFERGEQFF. DNA for the CDR3: TGCGCCAGCAGCCGGGACAAGTTCGAGCGAGGTGAGCAGTTCTTC.

This chain links TRBV24-1 with TRBJ2-5, with D possibly matching TRBD1 (5 bases). The CDR3 consists of 11 residues. The germline V gene encodes CDR1 KGHDR and CDR2 SFDVKD. Trimming left V 0 bases short and J 13 bases short, with 8 bases between. The CDR3 DNA is TGTGCCACCAGTGATTTGGACAGAATGTACTTC. It is translated as CATSDLDRMYF.

This clonotype appeared many times. The chain uses TRBV7-9 and TRBJ2-7; D is uncertain. Trimming cost V 6 bases and J 3 bases, with 24 bases left between them. Germline CDR1 is SEHNR and CDR2 is FQNEAQ (reference sequence). This CDR3 spans 17 amino acids. The CDR3 is CASSQRPPWQANYEQYF. The CDR3 nucleotides read TGTGCCAGCAGTCAAAGACCCCCGTGGCAGGCTAACTACGAGCAGTACTTC.